The T cell receptor (beta chain) described here comes from a study of human T cells and chemical hapten exposure. Broader study findings: The formation of large CDR3 similarity clusters by expanded TCRs significantly exceeded that of controls. PT1 expanded TCR counts and patch test score were linked, and their correlation was positive. Because all patients had alopecia, their immune responses might differ from healthy ones.

This clonotype was observed a few times. Its target is unknown. TCRdb processed the RACE reads anew with MiXCR; each CDR3 protein has one entry. The table has more than 250,000 distinct CDR3 sequences, about 9.4% seen once. Time point of the sample: pre-sensitization, week 0. Treatment noted: therapeutic diphenylcyclopropenone sensitization with weekly scalp DPC. Blood sampling occurred before each patch-test application. Germline V gene lookup returns CDR1 SNHLY and CDR2 FYNNEI. Trimming pared 1 base from V and 3 bases from J, leaving 8 bases between. The CDR3 covers 14 residues. The chain carries TRBV2 and TRBJ2-3, with D tentatively TRBD2 (6 bases). This sequence originates from a woman aged 40 to 50 with alopecia areata. Some clones in this sample may be carry-over from other donors' samples. This sample comprised whole blood, obtained in connection with sensitization to the hapten diphenylcyclopropenone (DPC). In nucleotides, the CDR3 is TGTGCCAGCAGTGAAGTACTAGCTACAGATACGCAGTATTTT. As protein: CASSEVLATDTQYF.